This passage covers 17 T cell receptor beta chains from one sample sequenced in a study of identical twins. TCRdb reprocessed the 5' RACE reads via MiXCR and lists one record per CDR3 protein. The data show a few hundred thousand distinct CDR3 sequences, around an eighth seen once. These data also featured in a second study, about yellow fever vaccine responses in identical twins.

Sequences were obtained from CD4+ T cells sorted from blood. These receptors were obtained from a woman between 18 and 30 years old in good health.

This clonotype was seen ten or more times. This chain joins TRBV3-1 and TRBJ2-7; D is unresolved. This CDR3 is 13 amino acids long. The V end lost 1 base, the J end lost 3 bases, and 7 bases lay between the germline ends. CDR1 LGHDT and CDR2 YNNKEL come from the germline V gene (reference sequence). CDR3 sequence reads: CASSQGTYYEQYF. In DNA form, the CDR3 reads TGTGCCAGCAGCCAAGGGACCTACTACGAGCAGTACTTC.

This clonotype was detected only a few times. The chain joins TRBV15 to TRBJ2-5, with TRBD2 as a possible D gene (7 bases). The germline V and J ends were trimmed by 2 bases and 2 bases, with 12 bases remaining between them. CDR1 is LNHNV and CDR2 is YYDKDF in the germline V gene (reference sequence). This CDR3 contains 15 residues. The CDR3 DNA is TGTGCCACCAGCAGATCTGGGGGGGCTCAAGAGACCCAGTACTTC. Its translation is CATSRSGGAQETQYF.

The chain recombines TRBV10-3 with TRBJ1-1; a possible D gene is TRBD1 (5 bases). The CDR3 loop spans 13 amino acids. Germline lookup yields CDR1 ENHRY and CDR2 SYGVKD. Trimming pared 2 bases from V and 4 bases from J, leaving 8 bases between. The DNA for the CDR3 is TGTGCCATCAGTGAGGGCAGGGCCACTGAAGCTTTCTTT. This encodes CAISEGRATEAFF.

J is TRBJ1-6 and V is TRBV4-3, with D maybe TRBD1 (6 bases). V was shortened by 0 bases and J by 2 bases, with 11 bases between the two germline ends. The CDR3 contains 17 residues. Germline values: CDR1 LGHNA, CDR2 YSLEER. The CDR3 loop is CASSQEWGAAYNSPLHF. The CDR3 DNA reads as TGCGCCAGCAGCCAAGAGTGGGGGGCCGCCTATAATTCACCCCTCCACTTT.

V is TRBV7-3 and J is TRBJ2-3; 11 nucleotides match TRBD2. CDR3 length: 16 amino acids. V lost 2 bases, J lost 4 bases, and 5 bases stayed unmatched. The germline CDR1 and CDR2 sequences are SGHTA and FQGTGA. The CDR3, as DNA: TGTGCCAGCAGCTTATTAGCGGGGGGGCTGGCAGATACGCAGTATTTT. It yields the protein CASSLLAGGLADTQYF.

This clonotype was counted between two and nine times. CDR3 protein: CASMRQGANEQYF. The CDR3 region has the DNA TGTGCCAGCATGAGGCAGGGGGCCAACGAGCAGTACTTC. The chain links TRBV27 to TRBJ2-7, with 8 bases that match TRBD1. V gave up 7 bases and J gave up 5 bases; unmatched junction bases: 7. This CDR3 comprises 13 residues. Germline V gene data show CDR1 as MNHEY and CDR2 as SMNVEV (reference sequence).

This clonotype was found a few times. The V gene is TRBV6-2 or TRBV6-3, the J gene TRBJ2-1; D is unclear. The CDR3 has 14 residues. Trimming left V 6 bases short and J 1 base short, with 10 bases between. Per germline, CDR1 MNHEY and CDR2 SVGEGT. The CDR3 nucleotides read TGTGCCAGCAGCCAGACCCTTTCCTACAATGAGCAGTTCTTC. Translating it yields CASSQTLSYNEQFF.

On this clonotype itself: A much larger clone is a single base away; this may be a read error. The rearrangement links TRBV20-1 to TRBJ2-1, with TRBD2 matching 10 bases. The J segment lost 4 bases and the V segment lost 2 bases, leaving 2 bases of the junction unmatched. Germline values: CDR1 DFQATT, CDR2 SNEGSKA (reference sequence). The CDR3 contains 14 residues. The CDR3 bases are TGCAGTGCTAGAAGACTAGCGGGTTACAATGAGCAGTTCTTC. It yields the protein CSARRLAGYNEQFF.

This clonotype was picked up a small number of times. CDR3 protein: CASSARSLAGRNRNEQFF. The CDR3 DNA follows: TGTGCCAGCAGTGCTAGGTCTCTAGCGGGGCGCAACCGCAATGAGCAGTTCTTC. J is TRBJ2-1 and V is TRBV6-2 or TRBV6-3; 9 bases match TRBD2. Germline V gives CDR1 MNHEY, CDR2 SVGEGT. This CDR3 contains 18 residues. The V segment lost 5 bases and the J segment 6 bases; nucleotides outside the gene matches: 17.

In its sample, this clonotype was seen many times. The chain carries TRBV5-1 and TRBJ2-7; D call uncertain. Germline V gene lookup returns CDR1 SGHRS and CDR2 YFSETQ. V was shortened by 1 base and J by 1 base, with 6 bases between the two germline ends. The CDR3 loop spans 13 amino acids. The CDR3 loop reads CASSLSQSYEQYF. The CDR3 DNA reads TGCGCCAGCAGCTTGAGTCAATCCTACGAGCAGTACTTC.

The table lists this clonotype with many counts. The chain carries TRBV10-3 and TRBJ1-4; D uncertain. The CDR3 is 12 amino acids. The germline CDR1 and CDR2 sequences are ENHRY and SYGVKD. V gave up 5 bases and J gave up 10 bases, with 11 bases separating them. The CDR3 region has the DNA TGTGCCATCAGTCGGACCGGAGGAAAACTGTTTTTT. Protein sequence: CAISRTGGKLFF.

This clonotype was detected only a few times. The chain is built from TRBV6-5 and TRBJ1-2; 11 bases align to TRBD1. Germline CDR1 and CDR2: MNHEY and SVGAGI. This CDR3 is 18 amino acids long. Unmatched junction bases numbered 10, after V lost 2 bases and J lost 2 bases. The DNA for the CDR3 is TGTGCCAGCAGTTACCTCGGGACAGGGGGAGAGTCAAACTATGGCTACACCTTC. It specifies CASSYLGTGGESNYGYTF.

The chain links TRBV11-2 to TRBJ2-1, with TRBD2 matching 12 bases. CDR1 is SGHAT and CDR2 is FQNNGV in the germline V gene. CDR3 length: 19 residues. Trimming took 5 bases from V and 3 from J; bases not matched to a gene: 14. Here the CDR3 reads CASSPRGLAGPPFYNEQFF. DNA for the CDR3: TGTGCCAGCAGCCCAAGGGGACTAGCGGGTCCGCCTTTCTACAATGAGCAGTTCTTC. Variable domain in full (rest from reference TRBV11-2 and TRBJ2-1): EAGVAQSPRYKIIEKRQSVAFWCNPISGHATLYWYQQILGQGPKLLIQFQNNGVVDDSQLPKDRFSAERLKGVDSTLKIQPAKLEDSAVYLCASSPRGLAGPPFYNEQFFGPGTRLTVL.

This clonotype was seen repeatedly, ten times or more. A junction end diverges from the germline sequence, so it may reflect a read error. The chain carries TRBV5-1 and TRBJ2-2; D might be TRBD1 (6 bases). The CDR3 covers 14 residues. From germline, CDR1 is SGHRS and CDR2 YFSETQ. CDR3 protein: CASSYRANTGELFF. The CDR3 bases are TGTGCCAGCAGCTACAGGGCGAACACCGGGGAGCTGTTTTTT.

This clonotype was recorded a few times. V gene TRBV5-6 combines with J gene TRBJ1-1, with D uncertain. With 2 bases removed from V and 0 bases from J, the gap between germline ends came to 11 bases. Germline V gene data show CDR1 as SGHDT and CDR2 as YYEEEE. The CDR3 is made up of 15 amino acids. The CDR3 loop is CASSFGRIMNTEAFF. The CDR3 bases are TGTGCCAGCAGCTTTGGACGGATCATGAACACTGAAGCTTTCTTT.

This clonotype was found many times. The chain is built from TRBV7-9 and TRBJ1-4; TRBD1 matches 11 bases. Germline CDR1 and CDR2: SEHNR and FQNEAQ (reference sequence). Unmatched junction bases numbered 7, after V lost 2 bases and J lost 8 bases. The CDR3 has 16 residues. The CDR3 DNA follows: TGTGCCAGCAGCTTATCCGGGACAGGGGGAGGAGAAAAACTGTTTTTT. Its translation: CASSLSGTGGGEKLFF.

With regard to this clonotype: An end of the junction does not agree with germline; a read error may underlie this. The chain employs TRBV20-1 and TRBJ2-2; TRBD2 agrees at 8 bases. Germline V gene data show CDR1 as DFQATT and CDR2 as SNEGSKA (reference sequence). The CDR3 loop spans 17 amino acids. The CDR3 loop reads CCARVMREAHSTGELFF. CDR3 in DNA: TGCTGTGCTAGGGTAATGCGGGAGGCCCACTCAACCGGGGAGCTGTTTTTT.